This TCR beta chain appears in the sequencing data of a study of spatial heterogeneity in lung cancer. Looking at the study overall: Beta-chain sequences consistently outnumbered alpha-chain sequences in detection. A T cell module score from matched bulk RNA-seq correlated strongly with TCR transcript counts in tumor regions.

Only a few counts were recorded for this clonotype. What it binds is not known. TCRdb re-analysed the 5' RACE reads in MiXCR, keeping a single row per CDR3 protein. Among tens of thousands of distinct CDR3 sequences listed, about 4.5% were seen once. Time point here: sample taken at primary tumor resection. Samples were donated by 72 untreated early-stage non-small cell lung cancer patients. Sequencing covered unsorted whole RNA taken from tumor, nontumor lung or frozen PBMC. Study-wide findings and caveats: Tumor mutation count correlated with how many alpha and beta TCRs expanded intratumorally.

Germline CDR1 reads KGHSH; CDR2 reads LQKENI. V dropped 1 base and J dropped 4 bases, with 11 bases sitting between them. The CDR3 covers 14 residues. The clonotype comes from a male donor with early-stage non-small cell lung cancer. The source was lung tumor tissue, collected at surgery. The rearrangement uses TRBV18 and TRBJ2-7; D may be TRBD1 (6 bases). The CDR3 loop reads CASSPLGQLYEQYF. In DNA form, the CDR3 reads TGTGCCAGCTCACCACTTGGACAGTTATACGAGCAGTACTTC.